This note documents a single T cell receptor beta chain sequence. The table lists this clonotype with many counts. What antigen it recognizes has not been identified. The input lacks base qualities; no much larger clone sits a single base away. The meaning of the sample's time point label: technical triplicate 1. TCR libraries for sorted subsets were made from roughly 950,000 sorted CD4+ or CD8+ T cells. PBMCs were separated from peripheral blood using Ficoll-Hypaque density gradient centrifugation and then cryopreserved in liquid nitrogen. The study also sequenced paired sorted CD4+ and CD8+ subsets from healthy controls, HAM/TSP patients and MS patients. The junction shows trimming of 4 bases on V and 0 bases on J, plus 5 bases between the germline ends. The CDR3 spans 13 residues, from the cysteine through the phenylalanine. Of all the DNA, just the CDR3 is kept, 39 bases in frame from base 1. The record originates from a study of neurological immune-mediated disorders (dated by TCRdb to 2018 to 2020). Context from the whole study: Peripheral blood TCR-beta repertoires from HTLV-I-associated myelopathy (HAM/TSP) patients, multiple sclerosis patients and healthy controls were compared by UMI-based sequencing. Of the roughly 70 subjects in the cohort, some 15 were HAM/TSP patients, around 35 were multiple sclerosis patients, and some 20 were healthy controls. To precisely calculate how much the frequency of each individual clone varied, libraries were sequenced in technical triplicate. Longitudinal samples, technical triplicates and paired sorted CD4+ and CD8+ T-cell subsets, alongside PBMC samples, were included among the roughly 110 TCR-beta libraries. The paper as a whole reports these results and caveats: No identical CDR3 amino acid sequences were shared among expanded clones across subjects, suggesting private TCR-beta repertoires in all groups. The highest TCR clonal expansion was observed in HAM/TSP patients, whereas the lowest was observed in MS patients, even when compared with healthy controls.

cDNA synthesis used template-switch 5'RACE with a primer carrying a 10-nucleotide random unique molecular identifier tagging each TCR transcript. Each sequencing run produced over 160 million TCR-beta sequences covering 15-18 subjects. The RNeasy kit was used to extract total RNA. Using the KAPA Real-time Library Amplification kit, TCR-beta VDJ regions were amplified with primers for the TCR constant region and the 5'RACE anchor. Sample indexes and Illumina adaptors were added in a first PCR, after which library yield was increased in a second PCR. After Ampure bead purification, the roughly 650 bp TCR product was size-selected on a 2% E-gel SizeSelection system. Library quality was checked on a Bioanalyzer, concentration was measured with Qubit, and libraries were quantified with the Kapa Library Quantification kit before pooling. An Illumina HiSeq 2500 was used to sequence the libraries paired-end at 2 x 150 bp. To increase sequence diversity, roughly 24-32% phiX was spiked into each library pool. Concerning the study's data processing: The UMI-based MiGEC pipeline processed quality-filtered reads and removed over 75% of raw TCR sequences during error correction. VDJ genes were aligned to IMGT germline references, and clonotypes were defined by unique CDR3 amino acid sequence plus V-J genes. VDJtools evaluated clonal expansion, Shannon diversity and CDR3 relatedness (CalcPairwiseDistances, ClusterSamples); CLCbio workbench built phylogenetic trees. Using coefficient-of-variation modelling across technical triplicates, the study counted a clone as expanded if it had at least 8 unique UMIs. TCRdb trimmed public reads at Q25 via fastp, called clones via MiXCR and kept in-frame beta chains. A single entry per CDR3 protein holds the most common genes and DNA from its merged rows. What appears here as the V and J calls and clone size reflects TCRdb's work, not the paper's. The sample table lists roughly 25,000 distinct CDR3 sequences, 13% of them with a count of one. In total, the top ten clones hold roughly 5.5% of the sample.

This clonotype originated in a female donor with HTLV-1-associated myelopathy (HAM/TSP). Sequenced sample: CD4+ T cells from blood. This chain joins TRBV12-3 or TRBV12-4 to TRBJ2-3; the D gene remains uncertain. Here is the DNA: TGTGCCAGCAGTTCCACTAGCACAGATACGCAGTATTTT. This yields the protein CASSSTSTDTQYF.